The 18 T cell receptor beta chains given below trace back to one sample, sequenced in a study of blood T cell repertoires in COVID-19. Clones were read by immunoSEQ multiplex PCR, and TCRdb kept only the in-frame ones, dropping some. Of some 290,000 clones in the sample, roughly 90% were seen once. The sequenced sample consisted of peripheral blood. These receptors all stem from a woman in her 50s who had recovered from COVID-19.

This clone has only one observation. The CDR3 coding sequence is TGTGCCAGCAGTTACTCAGGGACAGGGAGCGGTCAGCCCCAGCATTTT. Residues: CASSYSGTGSGQPQHF. This chain joins TRBV6-2 or TRBV6-3 and TRBJ1-5; 9 bases fit TRBD1. The length of the CDR3 is 16 residues. The germline V gene encodes CDR1 MNHEY and CDR2 SVGEGT. Unmatched junction bases numbered 6, after V lost 0 bases and J lost 6 bases.

The V call is TRBV4-3, the J call TRBJ1-2, with D perhaps matching TRBD1 (6 bases). Germline values: CDR1 LGHNA, CDR2 YSLEER. Trimming removed 0 bases from V and 5 bases from J, with 16 bases in between. The CDR3 has 16 residues. The CDR3 sequence: CASSQETGRGSYGYTF. CDR3 nucleotide sequence: TGCGCCAGCAGCCAAGAAACAGGGAGGGGATCGTATGGCTACACCTTC.

This chain connects TRBV3-1 (or the pseudogene TRBV3-2) to TRBJ1-6; 9 bases agree with TRBD1. The CDR3 is 16 residues long. The trim removed 0 bases at V and 8 bases at J, leaving 5 bases unmatched. Germline V CDR1 and CDR2: LGHDT, YNNKEL (reference sequence). In DNA form, the CDR3 reads TGTGCCAGCAGCCAAGATGGCGGGACAGGGTATTCACCCCTCCACTTT. It translates to CASSQDGGTGYSPLHF.

The V and J genes are TRBV9 and TRBJ2-3, with D possibly being TRBD1 (5 bases). CDR1 and CDR2 (germline): SGDLS, YYNGEE. The CDR3 totals 17 residues. V dropped 0 bases and J dropped 2 bases, with 16 bases sitting between them. For the CDR3, the DNA is TGTGCCAGCAGCGTAGCCCCGACAGAGACCAACACAGATACGCAGTATTTT. This gives the protein CASSVAPTETNTDTQYF.

This CDR3 reads CASSLGTGRNQPQHF. The CDR3 bases are TGTGCCAGCTCCCTCGGGACAGGACGCAATCAGCCCCAGCATTTT. The chain links TRBV18 to TRBJ1-5; 8 nucleotides match TRBD1. CDR1 and CDR2 from the germline V gene are KGHSH and LQKENI. The length of the CDR3 is 15 residues. The V and J ends lost 6 bases and 2 bases, in that order; junction bases with no gene match: 6.

The rearrangement joins TRBV7-2 to TRBJ1-1; D gene uncertain. The CDR3 runs to 14 residues. V was trimmed by 5 bases and J by 8 bases, leaving 18 bases between them. Germline lookup yields CDR1 SGHTA and CDR2 FQGNSA. This CDR3 is CASSPRTRAQEAFF. The CDR3 DNA reads as TGTGCCAGCAGCCCCCGGACGAGGGCCCAAGAAGCTTTCTTT.

The chain carries TRBV5-1 and TRBJ1-5; TRBD1 is a possible D gene (5 bases). Germline V CDR1 and CDR2: SGHRS, YFSETQ. The V gene lost 0 bases and the J gene lost 4 bases, with 8 bases spanning the gap. This CDR3 contains 14 residues. The CDR3 DNA reads TGCGCCAGCAGCTTGGTTCCAGGGAATCAGCCCCAGCATTTT. This sequence encodes CASSLVPGNQPQHF.

This clone is a singleton in its sample. This sequence joins TRBV14 and TRBJ1-3, with no clear D. Germline loops: CDR1 SGHDN, CDR2 FVKESK. The CDR3 has 17 residues. Trimming took off 1 base at V and 0 bases at J, with 13 bases between the two ends. CDR3 nucleotides: TGTGCCAGCAGCCAAGTAATAACAGAAGACTCTGGAAACACCATATATTTT. Encoded protein: CASSQVITEDSGNTIYF.

Only one count was recorded for this clone. The V gene is TRBV14, the J gene TRBJ1-1, with a weak D call TRBD1 (6 bases). Germline loops: CDR1 SGHDN, CDR2 FVKESK. Trimming cost V 0 bases and J 1 base, with 12 bases left between them. CDR3 length: 16 amino acids. CDR3 in amino acids: CASSQEVYRANTEAFF. The DNA for the CDR3 is TGTGCCAGCAGCCAAGAGGTATACAGGGCGAACACTGAAGCTTTCTTT.

This clone was recorded many times. The gene calls are TRBV5-5 and TRBJ2-1; 9 bases align to TRBD1. CDR1 SGHKS and CDR2 YYEKEE come from the germline V gene (reference sequence). The CDR3 runs 16 residues. V lost 3 bases, J lost 4 bases, and 8 bases stayed unmatched. This CDR3 is CASSSDRGFLYNEQFF. The DNA of the CDR3 is TGTGCCAGCAGCTCCGACAGGGGGTTTTTATACAATGAGCAGTTCTTC.

The chain links TRBV10-3 to TRBJ2-2; 8 bases align to TRBD1. Germline assignment: CDR1 ENHRY and CDR2 SYGVKD. The CDR3 is 15 residues long. After removal of 3 bases from V and 6 bases from J, the junction contained 6 bases not matched to a gene. In DNA form, the CDR3 reads TGTGCCATCAGTGAAGTACAGGGGGGATCCGGGGAGCTGTTTTTT. Residues: CAISEVQGGSGELFF.

The rearrangement joins TRBV6-1 to TRBJ2-7, with D unclear. V lost 4 bases to trimming and J lost 6 bases, with 16 bases between them. Per germline, CDR1 MNHNS and CDR2 SASEGT. The CDR3 runs to 14 residues. The CDR3 coding sequence is TGTGCCAGCAGTGGCGGAAGGAGTTCGGGCGAGCAGTACTTC. This translates into CASSGGRSSGEQYF.

CDR3 DNA sequence: TGTGCCAGCAGTGATGCGACTAGCGGGGGGAGACCCGCATTTACAGATACGCAGTATTTT. Translation: CASSDATSGGRPAFTDTQYF. V and J are TRBV6-1 and TRBJ2-3; 13 positions agree with TRBD2. Germline lookup yields CDR1 MNHNS and CDR2 SASEGT. The CDR3 contains 20 residues. J lost 3 bases, V lost 3 bases, and 15 bases had no gene match.

This clone came up once. CDR3 loop: CASSLAAGHGYTF. The CDR3 nucleotides are TGCGCCAGCAGCTTGGCGGCAGGGCACGGCTACACCTTC. The rearrangement uses TRBV5-1 and TRBJ1-2; tentative D call: TRBD1 (5 bases). The CDR3 covers 13 residues. Germline V gene lookup returns CDR1 SGHRS and CDR2 YFSETQ. Trimming pared 0 bases from V and 8 bases from J, leaving 11 bases between.

V gene TRBV4-2 combines with J gene TRBJ1-2, with 7 bases matching TRBD1. Germline trimming cut 4 bases from V and 1 base from J; bases unmatched to any gene: 9. CDR1 is LGHNA, CDR2 YNFKEQ, per germline. The CDR3 loop spans 16 amino acids. Here the CDR3 reads CASSPSSGTDNYGYTF. The CDR3 coding sequence is TGTGCCAGCAGCCCTTCTTCCGGGACAGATAACTATGGCTACACCTTC.

This clone has a handful of counts. The genes are TRBV4-3 and TRBJ1-6; TRBD1 is a possible D gene (5 bases). Germline assignment: CDR1 LGHNA and CDR2 YSLEER. This CDR3 spans 14 amino acids. V was pared by 3 bases and J by 9 bases, with 12 bases between. DNA of the CDR3: TGCGCCAGCAGCCACCCCGGGGGAGGTTCACCCCTCCACTTT. This gives the protein CASSHPGGGSPLHF.

The V and J genes are TRBV7-3 and TRBJ2-3; no firm D call. Germline loops: CDR1 SGHTA, CDR2 FQGTGA. The CDR3 covers 19 residues. V lost 1 base to trimming and J lost 2 bases, with 22 bases between them. The CDR3 DNA reads as TGTGCCAGCAGCTTAATGCCCCTCCCGACAAGACAAGACACAGATACGCAGTATTTT. This translates into CASSLMPLPTRQDTDTQYF. The complete variable domain, with remaining parts taken from reference TRBV7-3 and TRBJ2-3, reads GAGVSQTPSNKVTEKGKYVELRCDPISGHTALYWYRQSLGQGPEFLIYFQGTGAADDSGLPNDRFFAVRPEGSVSTLKIQRTERGDSAVYLCASSLMPLPTRQDTDTQYFGPGTRLTVL.

The rearrangement uses TRBV24-1 and TRBJ2-5; 9 bases match TRBD1. This CDR3 has 14 amino acids. The V and J ends lost 9 bases and 5 bases, in that order; junction bases with no gene match: 9. CDR1 and CDR2 from the germline V gene are KGHDR and SFDVKD. The CDR3 coding sequence is TGTGCCACCGGGGGGACAGGGAGCAAGGAGACCCAGTACTTC. It is translated as CATGGTGSKETQYF.